This is a list of T cell receptor beta chains from one sample in a study of post-analysis software for immune sequencing data. A single record per CDR3 protein comes from TCRdb applying MiXCR to the PCR reads. The data show approximately 400,000 distinct CDR3 sequences, roughly 38% seen once. The specimen was blood. These receptor sequences come from a girl aged 5-17 years with multiple sclerosis. CDR3s include the opening cysteine and the closing phenylalanine or tryptophan. Fields, in order: V gene, clone size, J gene, D gene, CDR3 protein, CDR3 DNA. The D gene is left open where the match is weak. Some rows have no size entry. The others give once, few or many, or a class for an expanded clone.

TRBV3-1	-	TRBJ2-7	TRBD1	CASSHQRQGRSYEQYF	TGTGCCAGCAGCCACCAACGACAGGGGAGATCGTACGAGCAGTACTTC
TRBV20-1	-	TRBJ2-4	-	CSAGGGNIQYF	TGCAGTGCGGGAGGGGGGAACATTCAGTACTTC
TRBV5-8	-	TRBJ2-5	TRBD2	CASSATFSGQGTQYF	TGTGCCAGCAGCGCTACCTTTAGCGGGCAGGGGACCCAGTACTTC
TRBV29-1	-	TRBJ1-1	-	CSGILNTEAFF	TGCAGCGGAATCTTGAACACTGAAGCTTTCTTT
TRBV20-1	few	TRBJ1-4	-	CSARDSGREKLFF	TGCAGTGCTAGAGATAGCGGCAGGGAAAAACTGTTTTTT
TRBV5-6	-	TRBJ1-2	-	CASSLTGLGGYTF	TGTGCCAGCAGCCTGACAGGCCTTGGGGGCTACACCTTC
TRBV5-1	-	TRBJ1-4	TRBD1	CASRKTGAGSNEKLFF	TGCGCCAGCCGAAAGACAGGGGCGGGATCTAATGAAAAACTGTTTTTT
TRBV5-1	-	TRBJ1-1	-	CASSPNSHNTEAFF	TGCGCCAGCAGCCCGAATAGTCATAACACTGAAGCTTTCTTT
TRBV11-2	-	TRBJ2-7	-	CASSFVDRFSYEQYF	TGTGCCAGCAGCTTTGTGGACAGATTCTCCTACGAGCAGTACTTC
TRBV7-6	-	TRBJ1-1	-	CASTLMEGAGTEAFF	TGTGCCAGCACCTTAATGGAGGGCGCAGGAACTGAAGCTTTCTTT
TRBV4-3	-	TRBJ1-5	TRBD1	CASSQDGQDNQPQHF	TGCGCCAGCAGCCAAGATGGACAGGACAATCAGCCCCAGCATTTT
TRBV10-2	many	TRBJ1-2	TRBD1	CASRRQGAQGYTF	TGCGCCAGCAGACGACAGGGGGCGCAGGGCTACACCTTC
TRBV7-3	few	TRBJ2-1	TRBD2	CASSFSAGGYNEQFF	TGTGCCAGCAGCTTCTCAGCGGGGGGCTACAATGAGCAGTTCTTC
TRBV29-1	many	TRBJ2-5	TRBD1	CSVDKAGGDETQYF	TGCAGCGTTGATAAAGCAGGGGGCGACGAGACCCAGTACTTC
TRBV6-5	-	TRBJ2-5	-	CASSYSNPASPETQYF	TGTGCCAGCAGTTACTCGAATCCAGCAAGCCCAGAGACCCAGTACTTC
TRBV7-9	-	TRBJ1-1	TRBD1	CASSSTGPTEAFF	TGTGCCAGCAGCTCGACAGGGCCCACTGAAGCTTTCTTT
TRBV4-1	-	TRBJ1-5	-	CASSHLSGLGVQPQHF	TGCGCCAGCAGCCACCTGTCAGGGTTGGGGGTTCAGCCCCAGCATTTT
TRBV20-1	-	TRBJ2-3	-	CSAPGTTDTQYF	TGCAGTGCCCCCGGGACCACAGATACGCAGTATTTT
TRBV12-3/TRBV12-4	-	TRBJ2-3	TRBD2	CASSLWGGGNADTQYF	TGTGCCAGCAGTTTATGGGGCGGGGGAAACGCAGATACGCAGTATTTT
TRBV12-3/TRBV12-4	-	TRBJ2-1	TRBD1	CASRGQGGSKYNEQFF	TGTGCCAGCAGAGGACAGGGGGGGTCGAAATACAATGAGCAGTTCTTC
TRBV7-9	-	TRBJ2-1	TRBD2	CASSDPGLAVSSYNEQFF	TGTGCCAGCAGCGACCCGGGACTAGCGGTGAGCTCCTACAATGAGCAGTTCTTC
TRBV6-6	once	TRBJ2-1	-	CASSPFTGKRYNEQFF	TGTGCCAGCAGCCCCTTCACAGGGAAGCGATACAATGAGCAGTTCTTC
TRBV12-3/TRBV12-4	-	TRBJ2-1	TRBD2	CASSSYRGGPYKEQFF	TGTGCCAGCAGCTCATACCGGGGGGGCCCCTACAAAGAGCAGTTCTTC
TRBV5-1	-	TRBJ2-1	-	CASSKQSSYNEQFF	TGCGCCAGCAGTAAACAAAGCTCCTACAATGAGCAGTTCTTC
TRBV24-1	-	TRBJ2-3	-	CATSDGRGGTDTQYF	TGTGCCACCAGTGATGGGCGCGGGGGCACAGATACGCAGTATTTT
TRBV7-9	-	TRBJ2-7	-	CASSSHGASYEQYF	TGTGCCAGCAGCTCCCACGGAGCCTCCTACGAGCAGTACTTC
TRBV12-3/TRBV12-4	-	TRBJ1-5	-	CASRYQGREQPQHF	TGTGCCAGCAGATACCAGGGGAGGGAACAGCCCCAGCATTTT
TRBV24-1	-	TRBJ2-3	-	CATSVLGATDTQYF	TGTGCCACCAGTGTTTTAGGGGCCACAGATACGCAGTATTTT
TRBV7-2	-	TRBJ2-1	TRBD2	CASRERGGSYNEQFF	TGTGCCAGCCGGGAGCGGGGGGGCTCCTACAATGAGCAGTTCTTC
TRBV11-2	-	TRBJ2-7	-	CASSPLRSVYEQYF	TGTGCCAGCAGCCCCCTCAGGAGCGTCTACGAGCAGTACTTC
TRBV5-1	few	TRBJ2-7	-	CASSLSSDVSYEQYF	TGCGCCAGCAGCTTGTCCAGCGACGTATCCTACGAGCAGTACTTC
TRBV5-1	-	TRBJ2-3	TRBD1	CASSALGGGTDTQYF	TGCGCCAGCAGCGCCCTAGGGGGCGGCACAGATACGCAGTATTTT
TRBV4-2	-	TRBJ2-7	-	CASSQDRDGFTYEQYF	TGTGCCAGCAGCCAAGATAGGGACGGCTTTACCTACGAGCAGTACTTC
TRBV6-5	-	TRBJ2-7	-	CASSYAKGKPYEQYF	TGTGCCAGCAGTTACGCAAAGGGGAAACCCTACGAGCAGTACTTC
TRBV6-5	many	TRBJ1-2	-	CASSYAAGSDYGYTF	TGTGCCAGCAGTTATGCGGCAGGGAGTGACTATGGCTACACCTTC
TRBV7-6	-	TRBJ2-7	-	CASSVDSGYEQYF	TGTGCCAGCAGCGTGGACAGCGGCTACGAGCAGTACTTC
TRBV10-3	-	TRBJ2-7	-	CAISGDYEQYF	TGTGCCATCAGCGGGGACTACGAGCAGTACTTC
TRBV5-1	few	TRBJ1-2	-	CASSQNVQIHGYTF	TGCGCCAGCAGCCAGAATGTACAGATCCATGGCTACACCTTC
TRBV7-2	-	TRBJ1-6	-	CASSPRLGSPLHF	TGTGCCAGCAGCCCCCGCTTGGGTTCACCCCTCCACTTT
TRBV18	-	TRBJ1-4	TRBD1	CASSPSWTGNEKLFF	TGTGCCAGCTCACCATCTTGGACAGGGAATGAAAAACTGTTTTTT
TRBV5-1	few	TRBJ2-2	-	CASSLERGQKTGELFF	TGCGCCAGCAGCTTGGAACGCGGACAGAAGACCGGGGAGCTGTTTTTT